A single sample is the source of the 6 T cell receptor beta chains below, sequenced in a study of T cell responses to AZD1222 COVID-19 vaccine. The protocol was immunoSEQ multiplex PCR, while the TCRdb copy is restricted to in-frame clones and leaves out a portion. Here the sample spans about 140,000 clones, 80% to 95% being singletons. The sequences come from peripheral blood, collected 28 days after the second AZD1222 dose. The receptor source for this set is an adult who received the AZD1222 COVID-19 vaccine.

This chain uses TRBV5-6 with TRBJ2-2, with D unresolved. CDR1 SGHDT and CDR2 YYEEEE come from the germline V gene. Trimming cost V 0 bases and J 5 bases, with 8 bases left between them. This CDR3 spans 14 amino acids. DNA of the CDR3: TGTGCCAGCAGCTTGGCCTTTGAGACCGGGGAGCTGTTTTTT. Its translation is CASSLAFETGELFF. Full variable domain (remainder filled in from reference TRBV5-6 and TRBJ2-2): DAGVTQSPTHLIKTRGQQVTLRCSPKSGHDTVSWYQQALGQGPQFIFQYYEEEERQRGNFPDRFSGHQFPNYSSELNVNALLLGDSALYLCASSLAFETGELFFGEGSRLTVL.

The chain joins TRBV28 to TRBJ1-4; tentatively, D is TRBD1 (5 bases). The V gene lost 3 bases and the J gene lost 7 bases, with 12 bases spanning the gap. The CDR3 totals 14 residues. CDR1 is MDHEN, CDR2 SYDVKM, per germline. This CDR3 is CASSFRGVGEKLFF. The CDR3 bases are TGTGCCAGCAGTTTTCGGGGGGTTGGTGAAAAACTGTTTTTT.

The sample holds one count of this clone. V is TRBV9 and J is TRBJ2-5, with a weak D call TRBD2 (5 bases). Germline assignment: CDR1 SGDLS and CDR2 YYNGEE. The CDR3 contains 13 residues. Trimming pared 0 bases from V and 9 bases from J, leaving 12 bases between. DNA for the CDR3: TGTGCCAGCAGCGTAGCTGACGGGGTCGCCCAGTACTTC. Its translation is CASSVADGVAQYF.

The chain carries TRBV5-6 and TRBJ2-5; the D is unclear. The germline V gene has CDR1 SGHDT and CDR2 YYEEEE. Trimming removed 1 base from V and 5 bases from J, with 9 bases in between. The CDR3 extends over 13 amino acids. The CDR3 loop reads CASSLWSRETQYF. DNA of the CDR3: TGTGCCAGCAGCTTGTGGAGTCGGGAGACCCAGTACTTC.

The gene calls are TRBV4-3 and TRBJ2-2, with 14 bases identical to TRBD2. Germline V lookup: CDR1 LGHNA, CDR2 YSLEER. The CDR3 is 18 residues long. The V segment lost 0 bases and the J segment 4 bases; nucleotides outside the gene matches: 4. The CDR3 region is CASSQEGGTSGGTGELFF. The DNA for the CDR3 is TGCGCCAGCAGCCAAGAAGGAGGGACTAGCGGGGGCACCGGGGAGCTGTTTTTT.

Here the CDR3 DNA reads TGTGCCAGCAGCTTAGTGGGGTCCGGGGAGCTGTTTTTT. Translating gives CASSLVGSGELFF. This sequence joins TRBV7-2 and TRBJ2-2; D unclear. Germline V lookup: CDR1 SGHTA, CDR2 FQGNSA. The CDR3 contains 13 residues. V lost 1 base, J lost 6 bases, and 6 bases lay in between.